These T cell receptor beta chains were read from a single sample in a study of CD8+ T cells in alopecia areata. Clones were sequenced by immunoSEQ multiplex PCR, and TCRdb holds only the in-frame ones, with some missing. The sample shows about 150,000 clones, 40% to 50% of them seen only once. The sample was CD4+ T cells sorted from blood. Receptors originate from a human donor with alopecia areata. The CDR3 runs from the conserved cysteine through the conserved F or W. D genes are given only for firm matches. The size entry is marked missing in some rows and otherwise reads once, few, many or a size class.

>NA|TRBJ2-5|13|NA|TRBV29-1
TGCAGCGCCACCACCTCTGGGGAAGAGACCCAGTACTTC
CSATTSGEETQYF
>medium-sized|TRBJ2-3|14|NA|TRBV28
TGTGCCAGCACTAGTACACCTCGCACAGATACGCAGTATTTT
CASTSTPRTDTQYF
>NA|TRBJ2-7|17|TRBD1|TRBV19
TGTGCCAGTAGTGCACGACATGGAAAGGGGGCGATCTACGAGCAGTACTTC
CASSARHGKGAIYEQYF
>NA|TRBJ2-1|14|TRBD2|TRBV29-1
TGCAGCGTTAAGGGACTAGCGTTGGGGAATGAGCAGTTCTTC
CSVKGLALGNEQFF
>few|TRBJ1-1|15|NA|TRBV29-1
TGCAGCGTTGAAGGTACCGCTGGGGTGAACACTGAAGCTTTCTTT
CSVEGTAGVNTEAFF
>NA|TRBJ1-1|13|NA|TRBV5-1
TGCGCCAGCAGCTTGACAGGCGGCACTGAAGCTTTCTTT
CASSLTGGTEAFF
>few|TRBJ2-7|13|NA|TRBV29-1
TGCAGCGTTGTCCGACCACCCGCTAACGAGCAGTACTTC
CSVVRPPANEQYF
>NA|TRBJ2-3|11|NA|TRBV25-1
TGTGCCAGCAGTGAATCAGATACGCAGTATTTT
CASSESDTQYF
>NA|TRBJ2-3|12|NA|TRBV7-8
TGTGCCAGCAGCCCGTCGGGAGATACGCAGTATTTT
CASSPSGDTQYF
>few|TRBJ2-1|13|NA|TRBV29-1
TGCAGCGTTGTCCCCTACCCTGGAGGTGAGCAGTTCTTC
CSVVPYPGGEQFF
>NA|TRBJ2-5|14|NA|TRBV5-4
TGTGCCAGCAGCCCCCGGGGTGGCGATGAGACCCAGTACTTC
CASSPRGGDETQYF
>few|TRBJ2-2|19|TRBD2|TRBV30
TGTGCCTGGAGTACCTCCGGACTAGCGGGAGGAACGAACACCGGGGAGCTGTTTTTT
CAWSTSGLAGGTNTGELFF
>NA|TRBJ1-5|13|NA|TRBV29-1
TGCAGCGCTGGATGGGATCTCAATCAGCCCCAGCATTTT
CSAGWDLNQPQHF
>few|TRBJ2-7|14|TRBD2|TRBV29-1
TGCAGCGTTGCTTTCACTAGCGGGAGGTACGAGCAGTACTTC
CSVAFTSGRYEQYF
>NA|TRBJ1-5|14|NA|TRBV25-1
TGTGCCAGCAGTGACCCACAAAATAATCAGCCCCAGCATTTT
CASSDPQNNQPQHF
>few|TRBJ2-7|15|NA|TRBV5-1
TGCGCCAGCAGACTACTCGGCCAGGGATGGTACGAGCAGTACTTC
CASRLLGQGWYEQYF
>NA|TRBJ2-5|14|NA|TRBV7-6
TGTGCCAGCAGCTCCCCATTGGGGGCCGAGACCCAGTACTTC
CASSSPLGAETQYF
>once|TRBJ1-2|14|NA|TRBV29-1
TGCAGCGTTGAATTGGTAGGGGGAATCTATGGCTACACCTTC
CSVELVGGIYGYTF
>once|TRBJ1-2|14|NA|TRBV2
TGTGCCAGCAGTGGAGCGGGGGCCGGTGATGGCTACACCTTC
CASSGAGAGDGYTF
>many|TRBJ2-2|17|TRBD1|TRBV4-1
TGCGCCAGCAGCCCTTTCGGGACAGGGACAAACACCGGGGAGCTGTTTTTT
CASSPFGTGTNTGELFF
>few|TRBJ2-7|13|TRBD1|TRBV27
TGTGCCAGCAAGACAGGGGGCAAGTACGAGCAGTACTTC
CASKTGGKYEQYF
>NA|TRBJ1-3|12|TRBD1|TRBV7-2
TGTGCCAGCAGTCAACAGGGGAACACCATATATTTT
CASSQQGNTIYF
>NA|TRBJ1-5|14|NA|TRBV7-8
TGTGCCAGCAGTTGGAATACAGGGAATCAGCCCCAGCATTTT
CASSWNTGNQPQHF
>few|TRBJ2-3|14|NA|TRBV7-2
TGTGCCAGCAGCTTTGGGGGGCGGATAGATACGCAGTATTTT
CASSFGGRIDTQYF
>NA|TRBJ2-5|10|NA|TRBV29-1
TGCAGCGTCGTTCGGGGAACCCAGTACTTC
CSVVRGTQYF
>few|TRBJ2-1|13|NA|TRBV29-1
TGCAGCGTTGAGTCCCAGTTGTACAATGAGCAGTTCTTC
CSVESQLYNEQFF
>NA|TRBJ2-3|15|NA|TRBV7-3
TGTGCCAGCAGCTGGCGCGGGGACAGCACAGATACGCAGTATTTT
CASSWRGDSTDTQYF
>few|TRBJ2-5|14|NA|TRBV6-5
TGTGCCAGCAGTTACGGTAGTGCGCGGGAGACCCAGTACTTC
CASSYGSARETQYF
>few|TRBJ2-2|16|TRBD2|TRBV27
TGTGCCAGCAGTCAAACGACTAGCACCTACACCGGGGAGCTGTTTTTT
CASSQTTSTYTGELFF
>NA|TRBJ2-7|11|NA|TRBV6-6
TGTGCCAGCAGTGGGCGTCGAGAGCAGTACTTC
CASSGRREQYF
>once|TRBJ2-7|13|NA|TRBV6-5
TGTGCCAGCAGGCCGGGACTTCCCTACGAGCAGTACTTC
CASRPGLPYEQYF
>once|TRBJ1-4|16|TRBD1|TRBV5-1
TGCGCCAGCAGCCAGAGAGGACAGGGGGCTACTGAAAAACTGTTTTTT
CASSQRGQGATEKLFF
>few|TRBJ2-7|13|TRBD2|TRBV29-1
TGCAGCGTTGTGGGACTAGAAACCTACGAGCAGTACTTC
CSVVGLETYEQYF
>few|TRBJ2-7|15|NA|TRBV28
TGTGCCAGCAGTCCCCCCCCGGGAACCCACTACGAGCAGTACTTC
CASSPPPGTHYEQYF
>NA|TRBJ2-5|13|TRBD1|TRBV11-2
TGTGCCAGCAGCTTTGCGGACAGGGGTACCCAGTACTTC
CASSFADRGTQYF
>NA|TRBJ2-5|15|NA|TRBV5-1
TGCGCCAGCAGCCCCGCGACGGGGGCGGGTGAGACCCAGTACTTC
CASSPATGAGETQYF
>NA|TRBJ2-2|12|NA|TRBV6-5
TGTGCCAGCAAGGGCAATGGCGGGGAGCTGTTTTTT
CASKGNGGELFF